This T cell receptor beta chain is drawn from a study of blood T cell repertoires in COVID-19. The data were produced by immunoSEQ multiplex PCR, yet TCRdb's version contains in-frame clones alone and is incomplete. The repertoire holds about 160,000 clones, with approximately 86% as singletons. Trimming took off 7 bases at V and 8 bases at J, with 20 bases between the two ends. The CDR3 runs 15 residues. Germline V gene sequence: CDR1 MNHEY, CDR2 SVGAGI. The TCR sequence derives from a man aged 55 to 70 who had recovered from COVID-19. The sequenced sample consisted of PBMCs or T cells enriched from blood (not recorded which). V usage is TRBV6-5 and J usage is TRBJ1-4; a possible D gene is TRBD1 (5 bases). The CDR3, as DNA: TGTGCCAGCACCACGGTGGGGGGACCAGGGGAAAAACTGTTTTTT. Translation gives CASTTVGGPGEKLFF.